One and the same sample provided the 26 T cell receptor beta chains below, sequenced in a study of cytomegalovirus exposure and HLA in healthy donors (TCRdb year 2017). The library was made by the immunoSEQ multiplex PCR assay. A mixture of 60 forward primers for TCR Vbeta segments and 13 reverse primers for TCR Jbeta segments was used in the multiplex PCR. This immuneACCESS table, as held by TCRdb, lists in-frame sequences with V and J called but not all clones. Of the missing ones, under half trace to an unresolved V gene in checked studies; the others have no known cause. This sample comprises some 200,000 clones, 75% to 85% of them detected only once. About 1.4% of the sample comes from the top ten. The sample consisted of PBMCs. These receptors all come from a girl under 18 in good health and CMV-seronegative.

The chain combines TRBV15 with TRBJ1-1; D not certain. Between the trimmed V and J ends, which lost 8 bases and 1 base, there was a span of 8 bases. The CDR3 spans 12 residues. Germline loops: CDR1 LNHNV, CDR2 YYDKDF (reference sequence). This CDR3 is CATSAGNTEAFF. CDR3 coding DNA: TGTGCCACCTCCGCAGGGAACACTGAAGCTTTCTTT.

V and J are TRBV29-1 and TRBJ1-1; D may be TRBD1 (6 bases). Trimming cost V 7 bases and J 3 bases, with 15 bases left between them. Germline V CDR1 and CDR2: SQVTM, ANQGSEA. The CDR3 consists of 13 residues. The CDR3 DNA follows: TGCAGCGCCGAAAGGGGGGGGTACACTGAAGCTTTCTTT. This gives the protein CSAERGGYTEAFF.

The rearrangement joins TRBV10-3 to TRBJ1-1; 8 bases are shared with TRBD1. The CDR3 spans 14 residues. The junction had 11 bases not matched to a gene; V was cut back by 7 bases and J by 7 bases. Germline assignment: CDR1 ENHRY and CDR2 SYGVKD. The CDR3 reads CAITLGTGISEAFF. The DNA for the CDR3 is TGTGCCATCACCCTGGGGACAGGAATCAGTGAAGCTTTCTTT.

This clone was counted only a few times. This chain joins TRBV9 and TRBJ2-5, with 10 positions matching TRBD2. Germline CDR1 is SGDLS and CDR2 is YYNGEE. The CDR3 runs 16 residues. The J segment lost 4 bases and the V segment lost 3 bases, leaving 9 bases of the junction unmatched. The CDR3 coding sequence is TGTGCCAGCAGCGGAAGCAAGCGGGGGGGCCGAGAGACCCAGTACTTC. Translation: CASSGSKRGGRETQYF.

The table lists this clone with a count of one. V gene TRBV21-1 combines with J gene TRBJ1-2; the D segment call TRBD1 is taken from the table without a DNA check. TRBV21-1 is a listed pseudogene. The CDR3 sequence is 18 residues long. The CDR3 region has the DNA TGTGCCAGCAGCAAAGGAGAGGCCCAACAGGGGCTAAACTATGGCTACACCTTC. Protein: CASSKGEAQQGLNYGYTF.

The chain recombines TRBV4-2 with TRBJ1-6, with 7 bases fitting TRBD1. Per germline, CDR1 LGHNA and CDR2 YNFKEQ. V gave up 0 bases and J gave up 9 bases; unmatched junction bases: 5. CDR3 size: 15 residues. CDR3 protein: CASSQDRDRASPLHF. For the CDR3, the DNA is TGTGCCAGCAGCCAAGACCGGGACAGAGCTTCACCCCTCCACTTT.

V usage is TRBV5-4 and J usage is TRBJ2-1; maybe TRBD2 (6 bases). Trimming cost V 1 base and J 7 bases, with 12 bases left between them. This CDR3 comprises 14 residues. The germline gives CDR1 SGHNT, CDR2 YYREEE (reference sequence). Written as DNA, the CDR3 is TGTGCCAGCAGCTTGCCTCCCAGCGGGAATGAGCAGTTCTTC. It is translated as CASSLPPSGNEQFF.

In this sample, this clone turned up once. The chain combines TRBV7-3 with TRBJ2-1, with 8 bases fitting TRBD2. V lost 1 base to trimming and J lost 5 bases; unmatched junction nucleotides: 4. In germline, CDR1 is SGHTA, CDR2 FQGTGA. This CDR3 contains 15 residues. CDR3 sequence: CASSLSGGKNNEQFF. The CDR3 coding sequence is TGTGCCAGCAGCTTAAGCGGGGGGAAAAACAATGAGCAGTTCTTC.

This clone was observed a single time. The chain carries TRBV6-5 and TRBJ1-1; D call uncertain. The germline V gene has CDR1 MNHEY and CDR2 SVGAGI. The CDR3 sequence is 13 residues long. V lost 5 bases and J lost 1, with 8 bases in between. The CDR3 here is CASSREGNTEAFF. The DNA of the CDR3 is TGTGCCAGCAGTCGCGAGGGGAACACTGAAGCTTTCTTT.

This clone was seen a handful of times. The chain carries TRBV6-5 and TRBJ2-7; D is possibly TRBD2 (5 bases). V was clipped by 0 bases and J by 3 bases, with 15 bases between them. CDR3 length: 16 residues. Germline V gene lookup returns CDR1 MNHEY and CDR2 SVGAGI. CDR3 region: CASSYSVAAGVYEQYF. For the CDR3, the DNA is TGTGCCAGCAGTTACTCCGTTGCGGCCGGGGTCTACGAGCAGTACTTC.

J is TRBJ1-2 and V is TRBV6-1, with TRBD1 matching 8 bases. The length of the CDR3 is 15 residues. V lost 0 bases, J lost 6 bases, and 6 bases stayed unmatched. CDR1 MNHNS and CDR2 SASEGT come from the germline V gene. The CDR3 DNA reads as TGTGCCAGCAGTGAAGCCCGGACAGGGCGCAATGGCTACACCTTC. Amino acids: CASSEARTGRNGYTF.

The rearrangement links TRBV5-1 to TRBJ1-1; D ambiguous. The CDR3 spans 15 residues. Germline lookup yields CDR1 SGHRS and CDR2 YFSETQ. Deletions cut 7 bases from V and 8 bases from J, with 24 bases between. The CDR3 nucleotides read TGCGCCAGCGCCGCAACACCGCGACAATCTTCCGAAGCTTTCTTT. Encoded protein: CASAATPRQSSEAFF. The variable domain in full, completed from reference TRBV5-1 and TRBJ1-1, reads KAGVTQTPRYLIKTRGQQVTLSCSPISGHRSVSWYQQTPGQGLQFLFEYFSETQRNKGNFPGRFSGRQFSNSRSEMNVSTLELGDSALYLCASAATPRQSSEAFFGQGTRLTVV.

The chain employs TRBV10-1 and TRBJ1-1, with D possibly TRBD1 on 5 matching bases. Germline-derived CDR1 and CDR2 are WNHNN and SYGVQD (reference sequence). Trimming removed 6 bases at V and 2 bases at J, with 10 bases between. The CDR3 totals 13 residues. CDR3 nucleotides: TGCGCCAGCAGACAGGACCTAAACACTGAAGCTTTCTTT. This translates into CASRQDLNTEAFF.

This clone was seen only once. The genes are TRBV2 and TRBJ1-1; TRBD1 is a possible D gene (6 bases). V was shortened by 5 bases and J by 1 base, with 11 bases between the two germline ends. Germline values: CDR1 SNHLY, CDR2 FYNNEI. This CDR3 contains 14 residues. The CDR3 DNA reads TGTGCCAGCAGTTTCGGACAGACGAACACTGAAGCTTTCTTT. Its protein product is CASSFGQTNTEAFF.

With respect to this clone: One end of the junction varies from germline; a read error may be responsible. The chain combines TRBV7-7 with TRBJ2-1; D is unresolved. The CDR3 runs 14 residues. Germline V lookup: CDR1 SSHAT, CDR2 FNYEAQ (reference sequence). The CDR3 bases are TGTGCTAGCAGCTTGAAGATAACTACGGATGAGCAGTTCTTC. Its protein is CASSLKITTDEQFF. The full variable domain, its missing parts supplied by reference TRBV7-7 and TRBJ2-1, is GAGVSQSPRYKVTKRGQDVTLRCDPISSHATLYWYQQALGQGPEFLTYFNYEAQPDKSGLPSDRFSAERPEGSISTLTIQRTEQRDSAMYRCASSLKITTDEQFFGPGTRLTVL.

A remark on this clone: This CDR3 is also generated by other DNA sequences in the sample. This rearrangement joins TRBV19 to TRBJ1-1; TRBD1 might be the D (5 bases). Deletions cut 3 bases from V and 2 bases from J, with 10 bases between. The CDR3 spans 14 residues. The V gene's germline CDR1 is LNHDA and CDR2 SQIVND (reference sequence). CDR3 bases: TGTGCCAGTAGTATTGGGACTGCAAACACTGAAGCTTTCTTT. Its protein product is CASSIGTANTEAFF.

This clone has only one observation. The rearrangement uses TRBV5-1 and TRBJ2-2; possibly TRBD1 for D (6 bases). The V gene's germline CDR1 is SGHRS and CDR2 YFSETQ. V was clipped by 0 bases and J by 8 bases, with 14 bases between them. This CDR3 is 15 amino acids long. In DNA, the CDR3 is TGCGCCAGCAGCTTGGGGACAACAGGGTCTGGGGAGCTGTTTTTT. This translates into CASSLGTTGSGELFF. Full variable domain (rest looked up from reference TRBV5-1 and TRBJ2-2): KAGVTQTPRYLIKTRGQQVTLSCSPISGHRSVSWYQQTPGQGLQFLFEYFSETQRNKGNFPGRFSGRQFSNSRSEMNVSTLELGDSALYLCASSLGTTGSGELFFGEGSRLTVL.

The gene calls are TRBV5-8 and TRBJ1-1; the D is unclear. V dropped 2 bases and J dropped 4 bases, with 9 bases sitting between them. Germline CDR1 is SGHTS and CDR2 is YDEGEE. The CDR3 extends over 13 amino acids. The chain's CDR3 is CASSFPGSTEAFF. Written as DNA, the CDR3 is TGTGCCAGCAGCTTCCCGGGTAGCACTGAAGCTTTCTTT.

The chain uses TRBV5-1 and TRBJ2-5; 10 positions agree with TRBD2. Germline lookup yields CDR1 SGHRS and CDR2 YFSETQ. There are 15 residues in the CDR3. With 4 bases clipped from V and 5 bases from J, the junction kept 8 bases outside the gene matches. The CDR3 here is CASSNSGGARETQYF. In DNA, the CDR3 is TGCGCCAGCAGCAACAGCGGGGGGGCCAGGGAGACCCAGTACTTC.

The gene calls are TRBV7-2 and TRBJ2-3; no reliable D call. Germline-derived CDR1 and CDR2 are SGHTA and FQGNSA. This CDR3 has 15 residues. The V and J ends lost 2 bases and 2 bases respectively, with 11 bases between them. DNA for the CDR3: TGTGCCAGCAGCTTATACTTGCGCCTCACAGATACGCAGTATTTT. Its protein product is CASSLYLRLTDTQYF.

A single count supports this clone. This chain joins TRBV5-4 and TRBJ1-1; D possibly corresponds to TRBD1 (5 bases). Trimming pared 7 bases from V and 0 bases from J, leaving 13 bases between. The CDR3 consists of 14 residues. Germline V gives CDR1 SGHNT, CDR2 YYREEE (reference sequence). DNA for the CDR3: TGTGCCAGCCAACGGGGGGGAATGAACACTGAAGCTTTCTTT. Its translation: CASQRGGMNTEAFF.

This chain links TRBV11-2 with TRBJ1-1, with D possibly being TRBD1 (5 bases). This CDR3 has 16 amino acids. Germline V gives CDR1 SGHAT, CDR2 FQNNGV. Trimming removed 5 bases from V and 0 bases from J, with 16 bases in between. The CDR3 here is CASSPGMGGVNTEAFF. DNA for the CDR3: TGTGCCAGCAGCCCAGGAATGGGAGGGGTGAACACTGAAGCTTTCTTT.

In this sample, this clone turned up once. This chain uses TRBV14 with TRBJ1-4, with D hard to call. CDR3 length: 15 amino acids. V was shortened by 1 base and J by 8 bases, with 14 bases between the two germline ends. Germline CDR1 reads SGHDN; CDR2 reads FVKESK. In nucleotides, the CDR3 is TGTGCCAGCAGCCAAGTCGGGAGCAGGCGGGAAAAACTGTTTTTT. Protein: CASSQVGSRREKLFF.

This clone has only a few counts. The rearrangement joins TRBV19 to TRBJ1-1, with 9 nucleotides matching TRBD1. Unmatched junction bases numbered 9, after V lost 3 bases and J lost 1 base. CDR3 size: 17 residues. Germline CDR1 LNHDA, CDR2 SQIVND (reference sequence). CDR3 amino acids: CASSIEQGAGSNTEAFF. In DNA, the CDR3 is TGTGCCAGTAGTATCGAACAGGGGGCCGGGTCGAACACTGAAGCTTTCTTT.

J is TRBJ2-7 and V is TRBV27; maybe TRBD1 (6 bases). The CDR3 length is 18 residues. Germline CDR1 and CDR2: MNHEY and SMNVEV (reference sequence). V was shortened by 5 bases and J by 0 bases, with 23 bases between the two germline ends. Here the CDR3 reads CASSRRDILAMSSYEQYF. CDR3 sequence (DNA): TGTGCCAGCAGTCGCCGGGACATCCTTGCTATGAGCTCCTACGAGCAGTACTTC.

This chain links TRBV15 with TRBJ1-1; D uncertain. CDR1 LNHNV and CDR2 YYDKDF come from the germline V gene (reference sequence). V was cut by 1 base and J by 2 bases, with 8 bases left in between. This CDR3 contains 14 residues. CDR3 loop: CATSRVASNTEAFF. As DNA, the CDR3 is TGTGCCACCAGCAGAGTAGCAAGCAACACTGAAGCTTTCTTT.